This TCR beta chain was documented in a study of T-cell memory formation after mild COVID-19. Study findings and constraints: Contracting CD4+ clones lay largely in CM and EM, with CD8+ ones residing in EMRA.

A few counts support this clonotype. What it binds is not known. TCRdb redid the calling of the 5' RACE reads with MiXCR, one entry per CDR3 protein. The sample carries fewer than 650,000 distinct CDR3 sequences, roughly a fifth recorded once. The sequencing input was PBMCs or a T cell subset sorted from them (not recorded which). The sequence derives from an adult woman who had mild COVID-19 (a few samples of this study predate the infection). Cell type and time point are not known.

CDR3 DNA sequence: TGTGCCAGCAGCTTGTGGGTCCTAACCGGGGAGCTGTTTTTT. It yields the protein CASSLWVLTGELFF. The chain links TRBV5-6 to TRBJ2-2; D gene ambiguous. The CDR3 consists of 14 residues. CDR1 and CDR2 (germline): SGHDT, YYEEEE. V lost 1 base to trimming and J lost 5 bases, with 9 bases between them.